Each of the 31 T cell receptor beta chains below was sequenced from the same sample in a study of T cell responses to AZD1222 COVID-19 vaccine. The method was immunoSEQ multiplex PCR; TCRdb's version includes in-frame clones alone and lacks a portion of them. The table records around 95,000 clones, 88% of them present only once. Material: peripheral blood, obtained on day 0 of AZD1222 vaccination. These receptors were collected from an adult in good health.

CDR3 residues: CASSPRLSTGYEQYF. The CDR3, as DNA: TGTGCCAGCAGTCCGCGCCTCTCGACGGGTTACGAGCAGTACTTC. V gene TRBV28 combines with J gene TRBJ2-7; D is unresolved. Germline CDR1 is MDHEN and CDR2 is SYDVKM. The CDR3 is 15 residues long. V was clipped by 5 bases and J by 4 bases, with 18 bases between them.

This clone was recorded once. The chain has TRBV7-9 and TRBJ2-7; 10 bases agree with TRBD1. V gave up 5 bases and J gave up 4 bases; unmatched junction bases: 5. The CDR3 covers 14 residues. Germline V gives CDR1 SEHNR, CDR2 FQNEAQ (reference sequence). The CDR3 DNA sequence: TGTGCCAGCAGCACCTGGACAGGGGGATACGAGCAGTACTTC. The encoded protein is CASSTWTGGYEQYF.

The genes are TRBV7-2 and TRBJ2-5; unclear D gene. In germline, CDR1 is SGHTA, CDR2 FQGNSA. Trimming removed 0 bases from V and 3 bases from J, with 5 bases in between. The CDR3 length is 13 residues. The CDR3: CASSLALKETQYF. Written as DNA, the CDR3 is TGTGCCAGCAGCTTAGCGCTCAAAGAGACCCAGTACTTC.

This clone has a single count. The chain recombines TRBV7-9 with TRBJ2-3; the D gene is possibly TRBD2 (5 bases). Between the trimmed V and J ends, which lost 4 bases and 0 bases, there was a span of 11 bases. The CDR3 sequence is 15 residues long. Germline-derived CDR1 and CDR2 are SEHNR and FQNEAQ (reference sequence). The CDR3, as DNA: TGTGCCAGCAGCTCGGGAAGGATCAGCACAGATACGCAGTATTTT. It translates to CASSSGRISTDTQYF.

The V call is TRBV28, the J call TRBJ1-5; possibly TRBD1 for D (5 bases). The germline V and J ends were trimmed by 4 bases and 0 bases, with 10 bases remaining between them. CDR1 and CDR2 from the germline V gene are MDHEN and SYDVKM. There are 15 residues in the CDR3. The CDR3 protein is CASSWGRYSNQPQHF. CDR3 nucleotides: TGTGCCAGCAGTTGGGGACGGTATAGCAATCAGCCCCAGCATTTT.

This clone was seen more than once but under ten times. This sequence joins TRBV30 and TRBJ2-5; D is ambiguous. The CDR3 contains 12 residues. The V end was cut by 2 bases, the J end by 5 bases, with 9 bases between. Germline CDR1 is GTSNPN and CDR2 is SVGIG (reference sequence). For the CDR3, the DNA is TGTGCCTGGAGTTCTGGCAGGGAGACCCAGTACTTC. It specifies CAWSSGRETQYF.

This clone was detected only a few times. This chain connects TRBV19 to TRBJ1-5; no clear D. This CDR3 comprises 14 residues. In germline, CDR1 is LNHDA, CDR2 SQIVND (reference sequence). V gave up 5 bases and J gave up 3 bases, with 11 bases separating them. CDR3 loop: CASSGTVFNQPQHF. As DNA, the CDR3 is TGTGCCAGTAGTGGAACCGTGTTCAATCAGCCCCAGCATTTT.

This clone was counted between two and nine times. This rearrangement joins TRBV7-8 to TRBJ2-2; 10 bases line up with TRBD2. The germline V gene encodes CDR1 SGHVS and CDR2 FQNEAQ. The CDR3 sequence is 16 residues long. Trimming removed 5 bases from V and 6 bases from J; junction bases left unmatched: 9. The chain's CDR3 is CASSRRRTSGPGELFF. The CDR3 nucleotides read TGTGCCAGCAGCCGCCGGCGGACTAGCGGTCCCGGGGAGCTGTTTTTT.

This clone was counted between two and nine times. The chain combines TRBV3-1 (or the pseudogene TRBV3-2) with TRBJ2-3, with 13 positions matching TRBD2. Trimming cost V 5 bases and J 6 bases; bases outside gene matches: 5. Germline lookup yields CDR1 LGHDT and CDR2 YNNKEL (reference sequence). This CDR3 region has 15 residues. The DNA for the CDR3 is TGTGCCAGCAGCTATGTACTAGCGGGAGGGGATACGCAGTATTTT. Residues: CASSYVLAGGDTQYF.

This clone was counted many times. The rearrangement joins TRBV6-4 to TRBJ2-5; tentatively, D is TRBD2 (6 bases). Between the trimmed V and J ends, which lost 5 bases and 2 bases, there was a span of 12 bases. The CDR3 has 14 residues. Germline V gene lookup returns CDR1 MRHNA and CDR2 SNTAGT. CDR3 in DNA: TGTGCCAGCAGTCCTGGGGGGTCTCAAGAGACCCAGTACTTC. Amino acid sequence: CASSPGGSQETQYF.

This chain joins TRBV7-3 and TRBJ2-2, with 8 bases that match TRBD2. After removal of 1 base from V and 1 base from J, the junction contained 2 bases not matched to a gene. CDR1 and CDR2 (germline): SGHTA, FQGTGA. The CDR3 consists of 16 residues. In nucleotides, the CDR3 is TGTGCCAGCAGCTTAAGGCTAGCGGGGAACACCGGGGAGCTGTTTTTT. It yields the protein CASSLRLAGNTGELFF.

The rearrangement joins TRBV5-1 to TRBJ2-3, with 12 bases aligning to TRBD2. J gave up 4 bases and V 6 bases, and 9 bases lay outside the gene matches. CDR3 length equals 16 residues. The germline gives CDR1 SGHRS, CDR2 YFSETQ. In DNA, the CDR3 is TGCGCCAGCACTTCGCGTGGACTAGCGGGATCAGATACGCAGTATTTT. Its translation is CASTSRGLAGSDTQYF.

The CDR3 loop is CASSYIASGANVLTF. The CDR3 region has the DNA TGTGCCAGCAGTTACATCGCTTCTGGGGCCAACGTCCTGACTTTC. This sequence joins TRBV6-2 or TRBV6-3 and TRBJ2-6; no reliable D call. The CDR3 consists of 15 residues. Trimming pared 2 bases from V and 1 base from J, leaving 6 bases between. The V gene's germline CDR1 is MNHEY and CDR2 SVGEGT.

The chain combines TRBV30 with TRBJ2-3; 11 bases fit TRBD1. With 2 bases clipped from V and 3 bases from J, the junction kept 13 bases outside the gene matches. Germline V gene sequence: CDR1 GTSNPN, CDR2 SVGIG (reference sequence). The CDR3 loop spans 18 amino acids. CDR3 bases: TGTGCCTGGAGTTTCGATCGACCTGGACAGGGGGCAACAGATACGCAGTATTTT. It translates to CAWSFDRPGQGATDTQYF.

The CDR3 loop is CASSLLEGPGNTIYF. The CDR3 region has the DNA TGTGCCAGCAGCTTGTTGGAGGGGCCTGGAAACACCATATATTTT. The chain joins TRBV28 to TRBJ1-3; weak D call: TRBD1 (5 bases). The germline gives CDR1 MDHEN, CDR2 SYDVKM. V shed 6 bases and J shed 2 bases, with 14 bases lying between them. This CDR3 is built from 15 residues. The entire variable domain, with the rest obtained from reference TRBV28 and TRBJ1-3, is as follows: DVKVTQSSRYLVKRTGEKVFLECVQDMDHENMFWYRQDPGLGLRLIYFSYDVKMKEKGDIPEGYSVSREKKERFSLILESASTNQTSMYLCASSLLEGPGNTIYFGEGSWLTVV.

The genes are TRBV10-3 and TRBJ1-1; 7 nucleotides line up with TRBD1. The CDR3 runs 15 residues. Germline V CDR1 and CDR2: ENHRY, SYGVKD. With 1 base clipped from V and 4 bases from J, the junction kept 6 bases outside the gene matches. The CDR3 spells CAISELQGTGTEAFF. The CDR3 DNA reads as TGTGCCATCAGTGAGTTACAGGGGACGGGCACTGAAGCTTTCTTT.

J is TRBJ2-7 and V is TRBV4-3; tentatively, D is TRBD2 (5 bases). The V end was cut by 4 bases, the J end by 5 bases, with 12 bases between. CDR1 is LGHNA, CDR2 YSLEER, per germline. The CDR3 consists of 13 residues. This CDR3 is CASSPSSNHEQYF. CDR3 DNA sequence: TGCGCCAGCAGCCCGTCTAGCAACCACGAGCAGTACTTC.

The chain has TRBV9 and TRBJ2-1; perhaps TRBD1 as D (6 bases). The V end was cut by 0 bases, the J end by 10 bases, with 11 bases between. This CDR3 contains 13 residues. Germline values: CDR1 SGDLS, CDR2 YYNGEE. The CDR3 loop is CASSVGGRGEQFF. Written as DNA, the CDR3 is TGTGCCAGCAGCGTAGGGGGGCGCGGGGAGCAGTTCTTC.

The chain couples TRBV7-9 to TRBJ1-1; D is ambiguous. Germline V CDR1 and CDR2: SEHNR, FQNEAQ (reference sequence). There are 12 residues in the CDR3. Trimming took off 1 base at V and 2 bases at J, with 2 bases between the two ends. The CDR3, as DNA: TGTGCCAGCAGCTTAGATAACACTGAAGCTTTCTTT. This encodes CASSLDNTEAFF. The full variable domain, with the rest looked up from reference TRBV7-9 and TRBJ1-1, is DTGVSQNPRHKITKRGQNVTFRCDPISEHNRLYWYRQTLGQGPEFLTYFQNEAQLEKSRLLSDRFSAERPKGSFSTLEIQRTEQGDSAMYLCASSLDNTEAFFGQGTRLTVV.

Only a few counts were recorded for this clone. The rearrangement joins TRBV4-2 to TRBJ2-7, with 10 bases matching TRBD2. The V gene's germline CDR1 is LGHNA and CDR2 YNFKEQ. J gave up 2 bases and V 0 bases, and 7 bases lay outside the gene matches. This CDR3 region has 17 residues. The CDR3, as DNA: TGTGCCAGCAGCCAAGAGCTCCTAGCGGGAGAGACCTACGAGCAGTACTTC. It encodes CASSQELLAGETYEQYF.

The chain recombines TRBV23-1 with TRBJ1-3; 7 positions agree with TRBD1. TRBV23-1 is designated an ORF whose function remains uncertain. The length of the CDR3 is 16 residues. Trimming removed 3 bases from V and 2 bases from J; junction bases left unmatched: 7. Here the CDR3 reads CASSHADRDPGNTIYF. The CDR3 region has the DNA TGCGCCAGCAGTCATGCCGACAGGGATCCTGGAAACACCATATATTTT.

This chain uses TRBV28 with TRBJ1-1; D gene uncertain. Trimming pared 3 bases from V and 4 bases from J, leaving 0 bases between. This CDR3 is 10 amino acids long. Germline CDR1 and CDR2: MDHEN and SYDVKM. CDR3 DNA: TGTGCCAGCAGTTTCACTGAAGCTTTCTTT. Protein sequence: CASSFTEAFF.

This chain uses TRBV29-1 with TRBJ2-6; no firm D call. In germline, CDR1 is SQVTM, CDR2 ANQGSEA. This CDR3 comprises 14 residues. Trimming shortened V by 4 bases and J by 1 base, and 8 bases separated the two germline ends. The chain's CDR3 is CSVASESGANVLTF. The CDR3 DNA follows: TGCAGCGTTGCGTCGGAATCTGGGGCCAACGTCCTGACTTTC.

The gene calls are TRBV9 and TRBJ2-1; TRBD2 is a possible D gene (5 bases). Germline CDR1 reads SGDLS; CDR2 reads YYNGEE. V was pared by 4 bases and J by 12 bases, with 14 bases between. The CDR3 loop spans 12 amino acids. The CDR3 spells CASSTVAGPQFF. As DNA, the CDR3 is TGTGCCAGCAGCACAGTGGCGGGCCCGCAGTTCTTC. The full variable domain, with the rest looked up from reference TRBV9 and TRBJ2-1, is DSGVTQTPKHLITATGQRVTLRCSPRSGDLSVYWYQQSLDQGLQFLIQYYNGEERAKGNILERFSAQQFPDLHSELNLSSLELGDSALYFCASSTVAGPQFFGPGTRLTVL.

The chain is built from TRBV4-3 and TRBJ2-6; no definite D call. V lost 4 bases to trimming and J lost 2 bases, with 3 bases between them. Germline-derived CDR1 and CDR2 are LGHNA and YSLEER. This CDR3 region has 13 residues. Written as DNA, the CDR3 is TGCGCCAGCAGCCCGGCTGGGGCCAACGTCCTGACTTTC. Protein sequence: CASSPAGANVLTF.

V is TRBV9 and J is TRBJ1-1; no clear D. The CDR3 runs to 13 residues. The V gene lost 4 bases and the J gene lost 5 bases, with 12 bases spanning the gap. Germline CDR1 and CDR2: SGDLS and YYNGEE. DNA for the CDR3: TGTGCCAGCAGCCTAGTGGGTGGAACTGAAGCTTTCTTT. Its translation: CASSLVGGTEAFF.

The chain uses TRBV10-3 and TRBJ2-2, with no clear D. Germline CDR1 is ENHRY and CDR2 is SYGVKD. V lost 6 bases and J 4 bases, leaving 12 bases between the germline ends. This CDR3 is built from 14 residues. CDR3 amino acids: CAIRGGPGTGELFF. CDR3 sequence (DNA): TGTGCCATCAGAGGTGGGCCGGGCACCGGGGAGCTGTTTTTT.

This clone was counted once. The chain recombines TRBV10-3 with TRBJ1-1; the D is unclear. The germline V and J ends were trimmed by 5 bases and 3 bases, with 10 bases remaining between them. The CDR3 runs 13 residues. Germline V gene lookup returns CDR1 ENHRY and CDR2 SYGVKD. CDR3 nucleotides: TGTGCCATCAGTCCTACCGAGTACACTGAAGCTTTCTTT. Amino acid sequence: CAISPTEYTEAFF.

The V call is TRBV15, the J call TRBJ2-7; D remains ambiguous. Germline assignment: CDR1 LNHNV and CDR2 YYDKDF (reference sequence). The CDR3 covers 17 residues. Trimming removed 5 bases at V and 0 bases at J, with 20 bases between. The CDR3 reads CATSRGVARLSSYEQYF. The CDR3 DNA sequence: TGTGCCACCAGCCGCGGCGTGGCCCGCCTCAGCTCCTACGAGCAGTACTTC.

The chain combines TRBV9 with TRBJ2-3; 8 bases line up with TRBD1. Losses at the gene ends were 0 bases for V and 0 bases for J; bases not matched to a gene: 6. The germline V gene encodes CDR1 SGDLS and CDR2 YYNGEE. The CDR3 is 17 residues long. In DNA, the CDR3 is TGTGCCAGCAGCGTAGGGAGACAGGGGTTTAGCACAGATACGCAGTATTTT. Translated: CASSVGRQGFSTDTQYF.

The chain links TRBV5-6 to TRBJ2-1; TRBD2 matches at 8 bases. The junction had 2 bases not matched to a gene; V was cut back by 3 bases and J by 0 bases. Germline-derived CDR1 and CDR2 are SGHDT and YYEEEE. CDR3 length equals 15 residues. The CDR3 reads CASSYAGGSYNEQFF. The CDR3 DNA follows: TGTGCCAGCAGCTATGCGGGAGGCTCCTACAATGAGCAGTTCTTC.